A selection of T cell receptor beta chains follows, all from one sample in a study of cytomegalovirus exposure and HLA in healthy donors. Clones were read by immunoSEQ multiplex PCR, and TCRdb kept only the in-frame ones, dropping some. Of over 150,000 clones in the sample, roughly nine tenths were seen once. Sample: PBMCs. The receptors derive from a woman aged 30 to 39 in good health and CMV-seronegative. Both conserved end residues are part of each CDR3. The D gene is left open where the match is weak. Only part of the rows carry a size: once, few, many, or a class if the clone is expanded.

d_call	clone_size	v_call	j_call	cdr3_aa	cdr3_nt
TRBD1	-	TRBV9	TRBJ1-4	CASSAGTGHEKLFF	TGTGCCAGCAGCGCCGGGACAGGGCATGAAAAACTGTTTTTT
-	-	TRBV28	TRBJ2-1	CASVSGTRGEQFF	TGTGCCAGCGTTTCAGGGACTCGGGGTGAGCAGTTCTTC
-	-	TRBV28	TRBJ1-5	CASSLATYGNQPQHF	TGTGCCAGCAGTTTAGCGACTTACGGCAATCAGCCCCAGCATTTT
-	-	TRBV10-3	TRBJ1-4	CAISGASHEKLFF	TGTGCCATCAGTGGTGCGTCTCATGAAAAACTGTTTTTT
TRBD1	-	TRBV27	TRBJ1-1	CASSFTGGWNTEAFF	TGTGCCAGCAGTTTCACAGGGGGTTGGAACACTGAAGCTTTCTTT
TRBD2	-	TRBV6-1	TRBJ2-7	CASSEDLAGGYEQYF	TGTGCCAGCAGTGAAGATCTAGCGGGAGGGTACGAGCAGTACTTC
TRBD2	-	TRBV27	TRBJ2-7	CASSLGWEGNSYEQYF	TGTGCCAGCAGCCTGGGGTGGGAGGGGAACTCCTACGAGCAGTACTTC
TRBD1	-	TRBV2	TRBJ2-7	CASSELGTGGSYEQYF	TGTGCCAGCAGTGAATTGGGGACAGGGGGCAGCTACGAGCAGTACTTC
TRBD1	-	TRBV6-1	TRBJ1-1	CAIRQGSTEAFF	TGTGCCATAAGACAGGGTAGCACTGAAGCTTTCTTT
-	-	TRBV6-6	TRBJ2-1	CASKGQTYNEQFF	TGTGCCAGTAAGGGGCAGACCTACAATGAGCAGTTCTTC
-	-	TRBV5-6	TRBJ1-5	CASSLSGGNQPQHF	TGTGCCAGCAGCTTGTCGGGGGGCAATCAGCCCCAGCATTTT
TRBD1	-	TRBV18	TRBJ1-2	CASSGQGSYGYTF	TGTGCCAGCTCAGGACAGGGGAGCTATGGCTACACCTTC
TRBD1	-	TRBV19	TRBJ1-5	CASTPRGIGTGTYSNQPQHF	TGTGCCAGTACCCCGAGGGGCATCGGGACAGGGACTTATAGCAATCAGCCCCAGCATTTT
-	-	TRBV27	TRBJ2-1	CASSYTGANEQFF	TGTGCCAGCAGTTATACGGGAGCCAATGAGCAGTTCTTC
-	-	TRBV20-1	TRBJ2-7	CSAPQGNEQYF	TGCAGTGCTCCCCAGGGTAACGAGCAGTACTTC
-	once	TRBV7-2	TRBJ2-4	CASSLALGAKNIQYF	TGTGCCAGCAGCTTAGCGCTTGGTGCCAAAAACATTCAGTACTTC
-	-	TRBV5-6	TRBJ2-3	CASSSELANTQYF	TGTGCCAGCAGCTCCGAACTAGCCAATACGCAGTATTTT
TRBD2	-	TRBV9	TRBJ2-1	CASSPPGGPYNEQFF	TGTGCCAGCAGCCCTCCGGGGGGTCCCTACAATGAGCAGTTCTTC
-	-	TRBV28	TRBJ1-1	CASSGLNTEAFF	TGTGCCTCCTCGGGCCTAAACACTGAAGCTTTCTTT
TRBD1	-	TRBV27	TRBJ2-1	CASSLNRGYNEQFF	TGTGCCAGCAGTTTAAACAGGGGCTACAATGAGCAGTTCTTC
-	-	TRBV2	TRBJ2-3	CASSEEVGGTDTQYF	TGTGCCAGCAGTGAAGAGGTAGGGGGGACAGATACGCAGTATTTT
-	-	TRBV7-9	TRBJ2-3	CASSSPLGGPSTDTQYF	TGTGCCAGCAGCTCCCCCCTTGGAGGGCCCTCCACAGATACGCAGTATTTT
TRBD1	-	TRBV6-5	TRBJ2-1	CASSYRFQGARNEQFF	TGTGCCAGCAGTTATCGATTCCAGGGGGCGCGAAATGAGCAGTTCTTC
-	-	TRBV19	TRBJ1-4	CASSIILGQNEKLFF	TGTGCCAGTAGTATTATCCTCGGGCAGAATGAAAAACTGTTTTTT
TRBD1	-	TRBV15	TRBJ2-7	CATSPGQGPYEQYF	TGTGCCACCAGCCCCGGACAGGGTCCCTACGAGCAGTACTTC
-	-	TRBV2	TRBJ1-1	CASSAGGWTEAFF	TGTGCCAGCAGTGCCGGGGGATGGACTGAAGCTTTCTTT
-	few	TRBV7-3	TRBJ2-2	CASSWANTGELFF	TGTGCCAGCAGCTGGGCGAACACCGGGGAGCTGTTTTTT
TRBD1	-	TRBV7-2	TRBJ1-2	CASSLGQGNYGYTF	TGTGCCAGCAGCTTAGGACAGGGGAACTATGGCTACACCTTC
-	-	TRBV7-2	TRBJ1-2	CASSAHPGDYGYTF	TGTGCCAGCAGCGCCCACCCTGGGGACTATGGCTACACCTTC
TRBD1	-	TRBV10-3	TRBJ1-5	CAISQYPALGTASNQPQHF	TGTGCCATCAGTCAATACCCCGCACTCGGGACAGCTTCCAATCAGCCCCAGCATTTT
-	-	TRBV7-9	TRBJ1-1	CASSLAQGPGRSLNTEAFF	TGTGCCAGCAGCTTAGCGCAGGGTCCGGGGAGGTCCTTGAACACTGAAGCTTTCTTT
TRBD2	-	TRBV7-8	TRBJ2-2	CASSLGSSGRTGELFF	TGTGCCAGCAGCTTAGGGTCTAGCGGGCGTACCGGGGAGCTGTTTTTT
-	-	TRBV5-1	TRBJ2-7	CASSLGLGAYEQYF	TGCGCCAGCAGCTTAGGTCTGGGTGCCTACGAGCAGTACTTC
-	-	TRBV9	TRBJ2-3	CASGGKYTDTQYF	TGTGCCAGCGGCGGGAAGTACACAGATACGCAGTATTTT
-	-	TRBV5-1	TRBJ1-2	CASSPSGLANYGYTF	TGCGCCAGCAGCCCGTCAGGGCTTGCTAACTATGGCTACACCTTC
-	once	TRBV9	TRBJ1-2	CASSVSHNYGYTF	TGTGCCAGCAGCGTATCACATAACTATGGCTACACCTTC
-	-	TRBV7-9	TRBJ2-3	CASSLEGPRLTDTQYF	TGTGCCAGCAGCTTGGAGGGACCGCGGCTCACAGATACGCAGTATTTT
-	-	TRBV19	TRBJ2-1	CASSIRGNEQFF	TGTGCCAGTAGTATCCGGGGCAATGAGCAGTTCTTC
TRBD2	-	TRBV5-4	TRBJ2-1	CASSPAGVLTNEQFF	TGTGCCAGCAGCCCCGCGGGAGTACTAACCAATGAGCAGTTCTTC
-	-	TRBV6-1	TRBJ1-1	CASSEATGLNTEAFF	TGTGCCAGCAGTGAAGCGACAGGTTTGAACACTGAAGCTTTCTTT
TRBD1	-	TRBV5-6	TRBJ2-5	CASSSTGVREQYF	TGTGCCAGCAGTTCTACAGGGGTGAGGGAGCAGTACTTC
-	few	TRBV28	TRBJ2-7	CATVGDIVSYEQYF	TGTGCCACCGTAGGGGACATTGTATCCTACGAGCAGTACTTC
-	-	TRBV4-2	TRBJ2-7	CASSQGQQVGNEQYF	TGTGCCAGCAGCCAAGGACAGCAGGTAGGCAACGAGCAGTACTTC
-	once	TRBV7-6	TRBJ2-7	CASSLMAQGYEQYF	TGTGCCAGCAGCTTAATGGCTCAGGGATACGAGCAGTACTTC
TRBD1	-	TRBV30	TRBJ1-5	CAWSVGQGGQPQHF	TGTGCCTGGAGTGTAGGACAGGGAGGTCAGCCCCAGCATTTT
TRBD1	-	TRBV18	TRBJ1-5	CASSSTDRASNQPQHF	TGTGCCAGCTCATCAACCGACAGGGCTAGCAATCAGCCCCAGCATTTT
TRBD1	once	TRBV10-3	TRBJ1-1	CASGQGTEAFF	TGTGCCAGCGGACAGGGCACTGAAGCTTTCTTT
-	-	TRBV6-5	TRBJ2-5	CASSLQTMETQYF	TGTGCCAGCAGCCTACAGACTATGGAGACCCAGTACTTC